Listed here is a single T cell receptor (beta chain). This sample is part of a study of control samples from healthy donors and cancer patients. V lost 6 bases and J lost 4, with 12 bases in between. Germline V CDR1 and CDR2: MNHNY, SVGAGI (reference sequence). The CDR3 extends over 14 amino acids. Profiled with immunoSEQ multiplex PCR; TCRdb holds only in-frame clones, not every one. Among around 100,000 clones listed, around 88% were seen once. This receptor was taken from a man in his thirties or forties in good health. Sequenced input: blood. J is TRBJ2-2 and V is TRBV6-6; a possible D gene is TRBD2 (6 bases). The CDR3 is CASRPGLSTGELFF. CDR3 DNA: TGTGCCAGCAGGCCGGGACTTTCCACCGGGGAGCTGTTTTTT.